This T cell receptor beta chain emerged from a study of tissue T cells after allogeneic stem cell transplantation. Notes on the study in general: TCR repertoires tracked anatomic similarity, regardless of disease or transplant status. Tissue-detected TCR repertoire was only partly captured by blood and spleen T cells. Shared clones across patients were few; motif clustering revealed tissue-specific shared signatures.

Autopsy tissues spanned esophagus to rectum, liver, skin, and lymphoid organs including spleen. The sample holds one count of this clone. Its specificity is not known. TCRdb keeps only in-frame clones here, not all; method: immunoSEQ multiplex PCR. The sample holds about 9,800 clones, 50% to 80% seen once. Unmatched junction bases numbered 7, after V lost 4 bases and J lost 2 bases. This CDR3 region has 15 residues. CDR1 and CDR2 from the germline V gene are SGHNT and YYREEE (reference sequence). This sequence was found in a male donor older than 55 with lung cancer. The chain uses TRBV5-4 and TRBJ2-3; 7 nucleotides align to TRBD1. Here the sequenced sample was tissue from the stomach, taken at autopsy. The DNA of the CDR3 is TGTGCCAGCAGCCCTACCGGGACAGCCACAGATACGCAGTATTTT. It yields the protein CASSPTGTATDTQYF. Combining the CDR3 with reference TRBV5-4 and TRBJ2-3 gives the whole variable domain ETGVTQSPTHLIKTRGQQVTLRCSSQSGHNTVSWYQQALGQGPQFIFQYYREEENGRGNFPPRFSGLQFPNYSSELNVNALELDDSALYLCASSPTGTATDTQYFGPGTRLTVL.